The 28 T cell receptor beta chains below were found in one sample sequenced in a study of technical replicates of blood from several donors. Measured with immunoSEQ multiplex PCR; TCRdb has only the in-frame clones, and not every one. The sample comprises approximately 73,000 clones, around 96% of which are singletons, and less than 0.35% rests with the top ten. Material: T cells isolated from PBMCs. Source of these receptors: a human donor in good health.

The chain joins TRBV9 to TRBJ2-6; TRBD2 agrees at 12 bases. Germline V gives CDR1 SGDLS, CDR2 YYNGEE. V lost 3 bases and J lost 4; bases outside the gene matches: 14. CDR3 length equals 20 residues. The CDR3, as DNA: TGTGCCAGCAGCGCCCCGTTTAGACTAGCGGGAGTCCCCGGGGCCAACGTCCTGACTTTC. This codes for CASSAPFRLAGVPGANVLTF.

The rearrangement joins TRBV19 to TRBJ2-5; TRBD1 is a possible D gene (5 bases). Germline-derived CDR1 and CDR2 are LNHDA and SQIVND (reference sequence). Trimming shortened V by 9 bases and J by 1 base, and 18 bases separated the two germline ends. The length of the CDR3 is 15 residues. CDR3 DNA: TGTGCCAGCGCCAGCCTAGGGGAAGGCCAAGAGACCCAGTACTTC. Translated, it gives CASASLGEGQETQYF. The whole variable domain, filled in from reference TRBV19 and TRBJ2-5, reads DGGITQSPKYLFRKEGQNVTLSCEQNLNHDAMYWYRQDPGQGLRLIYYSQIVNDFQKGDIAEGYSVSREKKESFPLTVTSAQKNPTAFYLCASASLGEGQETQYFGPGTRLLVL.

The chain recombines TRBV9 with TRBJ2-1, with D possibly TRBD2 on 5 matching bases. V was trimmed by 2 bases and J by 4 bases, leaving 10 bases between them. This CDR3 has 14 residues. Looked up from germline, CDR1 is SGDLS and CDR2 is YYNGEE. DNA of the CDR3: TGTGCCAGCAGCGTTCGGGATGGGTACAATGAGCAGTTCTTC. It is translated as CASSVRDGYNEQFF.

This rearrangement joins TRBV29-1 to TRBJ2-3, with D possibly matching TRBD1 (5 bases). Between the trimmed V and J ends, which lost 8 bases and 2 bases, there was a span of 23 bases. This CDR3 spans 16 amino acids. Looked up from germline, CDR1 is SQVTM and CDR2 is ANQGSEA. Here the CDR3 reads CSYQLPRTGTTDTQYF. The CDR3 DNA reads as TGCAGCTATCAACTGCCACGCACAGGAACCACAGATACGCAGTATTTT.

CDR3 in DNA: TGTGCCAGCACCCTGACAGGGGGCAGAAACTATGGCTACACCTTC. Encoded protein: CASTLTGGRNYGYTF. J is TRBJ1-2 and V is TRBV2; 10 bases align to TRBD1. With V trimmed by 7 bases and J by 2 bases, 7 bases remained unmatched. The CDR3 loop spans 15 amino acids. The germline CDR1 and CDR2 sequences are SNHLY and FYNNEI.

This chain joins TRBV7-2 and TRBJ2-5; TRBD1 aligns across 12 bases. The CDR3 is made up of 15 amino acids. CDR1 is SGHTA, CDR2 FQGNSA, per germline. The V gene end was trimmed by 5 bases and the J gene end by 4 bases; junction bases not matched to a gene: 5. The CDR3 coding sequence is TGTGCCAGCAGCAAGGGACAGGGGGCGACAGAGACCCAGTACTTC. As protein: CASSKGQGATETQYF.

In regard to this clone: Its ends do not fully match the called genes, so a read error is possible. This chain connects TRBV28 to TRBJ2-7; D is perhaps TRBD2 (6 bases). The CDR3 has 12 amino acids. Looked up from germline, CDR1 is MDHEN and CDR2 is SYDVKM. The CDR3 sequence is CASSLSADYLNF. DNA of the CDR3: TGTGCCAGCAGTTTATCGGCGGACTACCTGAACTTC. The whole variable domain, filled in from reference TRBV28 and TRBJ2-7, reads DVKVTQSSRYLVKRTGEKVFLECVQDMDHENMFWYRQDPGLGLRLIYFSYDVKMKEKGDIPEGYSVSREKKERFSLILESASTNQTSMYLCASSLSADYLNFGPGTRLTVT.

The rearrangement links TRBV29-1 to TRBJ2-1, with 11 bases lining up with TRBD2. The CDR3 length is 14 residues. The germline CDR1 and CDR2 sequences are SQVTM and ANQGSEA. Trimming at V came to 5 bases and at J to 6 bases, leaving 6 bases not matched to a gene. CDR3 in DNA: TGCAGCGTTCCGGGACTAGCGGAAGTCAATGAGCAGTTCTTC. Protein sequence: CSVPGLAEVNEQFF.

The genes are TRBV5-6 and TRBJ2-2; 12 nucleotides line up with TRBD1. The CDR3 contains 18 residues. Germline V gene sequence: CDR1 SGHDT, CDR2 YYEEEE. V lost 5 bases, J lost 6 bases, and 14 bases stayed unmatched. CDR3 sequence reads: CASSTDLPGQGASGELFF. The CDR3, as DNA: TGTGCCAGCAGTACTGACCTTCCGGGACAGGGGGCTTCCGGGGAGCTGTTTTTT.

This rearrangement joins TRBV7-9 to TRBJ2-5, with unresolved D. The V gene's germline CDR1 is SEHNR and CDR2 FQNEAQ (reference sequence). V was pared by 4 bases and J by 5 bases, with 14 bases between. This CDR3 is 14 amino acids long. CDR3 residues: CASSSPDGLETQYF. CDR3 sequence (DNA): TGTGCCAGCAGCTCCCCCGACGGGTTGGAGACCCAGTACTTC.

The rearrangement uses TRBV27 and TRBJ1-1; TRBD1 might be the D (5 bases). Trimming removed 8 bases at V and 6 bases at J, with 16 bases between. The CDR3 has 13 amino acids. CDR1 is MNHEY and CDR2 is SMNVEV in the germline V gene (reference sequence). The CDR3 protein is CASAIGGLAEAFF. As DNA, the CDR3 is TGTGCCAGCGCGATTGGGGGGTTGGCTGAAGCTTTCTTT.

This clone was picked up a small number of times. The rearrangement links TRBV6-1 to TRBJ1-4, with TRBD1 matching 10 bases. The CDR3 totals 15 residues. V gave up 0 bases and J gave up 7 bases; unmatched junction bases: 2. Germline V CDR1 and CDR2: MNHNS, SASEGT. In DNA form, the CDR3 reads TGTGCCAGCAGTGAAGCGACAGGGGGCGCTGAAAAACTGTTTTTT. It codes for CASSEATGGAEKLFF.

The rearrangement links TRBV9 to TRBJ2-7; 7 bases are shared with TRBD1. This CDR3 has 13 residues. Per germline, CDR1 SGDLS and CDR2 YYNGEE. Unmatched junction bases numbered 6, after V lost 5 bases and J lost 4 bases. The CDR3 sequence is CASSGTDEYEQYF. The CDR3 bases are TGTGCCAGCAGTGGGACAGACGAGTACGAGCAGTACTTC.

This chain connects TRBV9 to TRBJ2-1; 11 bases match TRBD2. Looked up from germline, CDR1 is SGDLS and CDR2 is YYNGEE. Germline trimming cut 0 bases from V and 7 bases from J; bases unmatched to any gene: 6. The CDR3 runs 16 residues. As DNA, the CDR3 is TGTGCCAGCAGCGTAGGGCTAGCGGGAGGTAGTAATGAGCAGTTCTTC. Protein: CASSVGLAGGSNEQFF.

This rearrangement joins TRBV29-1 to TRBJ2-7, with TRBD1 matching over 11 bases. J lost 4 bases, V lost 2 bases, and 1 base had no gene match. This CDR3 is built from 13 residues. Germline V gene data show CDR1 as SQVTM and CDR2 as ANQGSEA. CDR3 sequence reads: CSVERDRGYEQYF. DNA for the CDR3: TGCAGCGTTGAAAGGGACAGGGGGTACGAGCAGTACTTC.

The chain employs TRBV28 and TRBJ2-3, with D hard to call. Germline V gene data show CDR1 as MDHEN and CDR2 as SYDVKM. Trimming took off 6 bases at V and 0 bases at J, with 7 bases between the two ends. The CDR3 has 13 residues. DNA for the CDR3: TGTGCCAGCAGACGGTCGAGCACAGATACGCAGTATTTT. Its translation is CASRRSSTDTQYF.

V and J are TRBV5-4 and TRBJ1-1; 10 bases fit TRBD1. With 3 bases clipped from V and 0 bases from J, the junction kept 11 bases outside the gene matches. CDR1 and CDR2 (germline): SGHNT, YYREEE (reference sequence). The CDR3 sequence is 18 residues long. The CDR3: CASSSAQDRGLMNTEAFF. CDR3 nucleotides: TGTGCCAGCAGCTCGGCTCAAGACAGGGGGCTGATGAACACTGAAGCTTTCTTT.

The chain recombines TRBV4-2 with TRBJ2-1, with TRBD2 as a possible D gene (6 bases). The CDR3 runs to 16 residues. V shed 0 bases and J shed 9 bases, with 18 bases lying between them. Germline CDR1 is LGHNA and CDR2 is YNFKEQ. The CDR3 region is CASSQDQETRYLEQFF. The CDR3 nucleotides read TGTGCCAGCAGCCAAGATCAAGAGACTAGGTATCTTGAGCAGTTCTTC.

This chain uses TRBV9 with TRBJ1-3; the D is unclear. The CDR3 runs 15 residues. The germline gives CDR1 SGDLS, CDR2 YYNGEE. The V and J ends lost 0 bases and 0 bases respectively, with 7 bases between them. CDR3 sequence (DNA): TGTGCCAGCAGCGTAGGAGGGAACTCTGGAAACACCATATATTTT. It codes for CASSVGGNSGNTIYF. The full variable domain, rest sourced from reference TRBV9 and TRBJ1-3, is DSGVTQTPKHLITATGQRVTLRCSPRSGDLSVYWYQQSLDQGLQFLIQYYNGEERAKGNILERFSAQQFPDLHSELNLSSLELGDSALYFCASSVGGNSGNTIYFGEGSWLTVV.

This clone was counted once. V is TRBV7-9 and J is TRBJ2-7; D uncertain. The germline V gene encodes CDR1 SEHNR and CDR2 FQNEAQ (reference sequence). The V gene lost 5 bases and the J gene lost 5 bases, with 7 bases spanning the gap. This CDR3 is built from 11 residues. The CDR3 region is CASSPPHEQYF. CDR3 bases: TGTGCCAGCAGCCCCCCTCACGAGCAGTACTTC.

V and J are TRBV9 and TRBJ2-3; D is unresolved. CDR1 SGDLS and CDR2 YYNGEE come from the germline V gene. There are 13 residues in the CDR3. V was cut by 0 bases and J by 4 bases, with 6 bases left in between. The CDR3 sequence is CASSVAEADTQYF. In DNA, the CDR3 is TGTGCCAGCAGCGTAGCTGAGGCAGATACGCAGTATTTT.

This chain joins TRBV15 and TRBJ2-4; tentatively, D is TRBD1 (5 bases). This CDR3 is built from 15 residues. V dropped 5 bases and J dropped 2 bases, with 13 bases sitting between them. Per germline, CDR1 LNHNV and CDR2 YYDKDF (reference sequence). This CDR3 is CATSRPGFPKNIQYF. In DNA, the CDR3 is TGTGCCACCAGCCGCCCAGGGTTTCCCAAAAACATTCAGTACTTC.

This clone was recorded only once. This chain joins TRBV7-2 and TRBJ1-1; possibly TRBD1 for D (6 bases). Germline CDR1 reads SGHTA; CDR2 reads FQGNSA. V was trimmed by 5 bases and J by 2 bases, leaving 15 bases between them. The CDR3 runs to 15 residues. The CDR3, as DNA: TGTGCCAGCAGCCTACAGGGAGTAAAAAACACTGAAGCTTTCTTT. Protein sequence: CASSLQGVKNTEAFF.

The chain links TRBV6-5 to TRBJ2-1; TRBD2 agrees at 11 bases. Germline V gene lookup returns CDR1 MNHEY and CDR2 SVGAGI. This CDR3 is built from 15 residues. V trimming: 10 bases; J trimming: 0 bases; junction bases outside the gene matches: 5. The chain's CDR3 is CATRTSGSSYNEQFF. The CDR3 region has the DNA TGTGCCACCCGCACTAGCGGGAGCTCCTACAATGAGCAGTTCTTC.

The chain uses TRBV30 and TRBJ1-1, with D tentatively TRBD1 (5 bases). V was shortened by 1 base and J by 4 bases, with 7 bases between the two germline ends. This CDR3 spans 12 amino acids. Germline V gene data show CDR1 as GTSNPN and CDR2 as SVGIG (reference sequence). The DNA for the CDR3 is TGTGCCTGGAGTGGGGGCGTCACTGAAGCTTTCTTT. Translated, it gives CAWSGGVTEAFF.

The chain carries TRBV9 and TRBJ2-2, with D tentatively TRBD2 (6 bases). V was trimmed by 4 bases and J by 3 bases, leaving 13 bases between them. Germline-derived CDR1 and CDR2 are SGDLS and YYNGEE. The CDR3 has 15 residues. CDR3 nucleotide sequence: TGTGCCAGCAGCCCCTGGGACTCCCACACCGGGGAGCTGTTTTTT. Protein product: CASSPWDSHTGELFF.

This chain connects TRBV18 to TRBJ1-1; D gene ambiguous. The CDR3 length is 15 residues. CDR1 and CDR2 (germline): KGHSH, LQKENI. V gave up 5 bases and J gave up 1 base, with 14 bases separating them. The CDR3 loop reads CASSFSLPTNTEAFF. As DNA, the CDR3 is TGTGCCAGCTCATTTTCTCTTCCTACGAACACTGAAGCTTTCTTT.

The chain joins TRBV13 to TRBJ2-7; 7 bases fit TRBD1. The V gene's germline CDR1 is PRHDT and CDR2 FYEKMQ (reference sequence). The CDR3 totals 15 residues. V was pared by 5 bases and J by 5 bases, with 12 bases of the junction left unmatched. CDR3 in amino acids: CASSPPQDRTHEQYF. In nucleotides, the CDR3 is TGTGCCAGCAGCCCGCCCCAGGACAGGACCCACGAGCAGTACTTC.